This T cell receptor beta chain was captured in a study of metastatic and nonmetastatic thyroid tumors. The CDR3 loop spans 12 amino acids. CDR1 and CDR2 from the germline V gene are SGHAT and FQNNGV. No patient had received any treatment before thyroid surgery. With MiXCR, TCRdb called clones anew from the PCR reads. The sample holds more than 13,000 clones; less than 25% are singletons and the top ten take less than 9.5%. Comment on this clone: A much larger clone differs by one base, so this may be a read error.

Sequencing was done on a sample of blood. The sequence was collected from a female donor with papillary thyroid cancer or a benign thyroid nodule (not recorded which). Some clones in this sample may be carry-over from other donors' samples. The chain joins TRBV11-2 to TRBJ2-5; D unresolved. CDR3 region: CASSPRVETHYF. Written as DNA, the CDR3 is TGTGCCAGCAGCCCTAGGGTAGAGACCCATTACTTC.